Shown below are 23 T cell receptor beta chains from a single sample sequenced in a study of T cells in Graves' hyperthyroidism and ophthalmopathy. Regions amplified from RNA transcripts were the TCR beta CDR3 regions. The TCR CDR3 first-round RT-PCR relied on the HTBI primer set. Each CDR3 protein gets one entry after TCRdb re-called the multiplex PCR reads with MiXCR. The sample lists some 500,000 distinct CDR3 sequences; over 13% were seen once. The material sequenced was blood. The receptors shown here come from a woman between 18 and 30 years old with Graves' hyperthyroidism.

CDR3 amino acids: CATSRDGQANQPQHF. Written as DNA, the CDR3 is TGTGCCACCAGCAGAGATGGACAGGCGAATCAGCCCCAGCATTTT. J is TRBJ1-5 and V is TRBV15, with TRBD1 identical over 7 bases. V lost 0 bases, J lost 4 bases, and 3 bases stayed unmatched. Germline assignment: CDR1 LNHNV and CDR2 YYDKDF (reference sequence). This CDR3 has 15 residues. Filled out from reference TRBV15 and TRBJ1-5, the complete variable domain reads DAMVIQNPRYQVTQFGKPVTLSCSQTLNHNVMYWYQQKSSQAPKLLFHYYDKDFNNEADTPDNFQSRRPNTSFCFLDIRSPGLGDTAMYLCATSRDGQANQPQHFGDGTRLSIL.

The gene calls are TRBV28 and TRBJ2-2; D not resolved. Trimming removed 1 base from V and 6 bases from J, with 6 bases in between. The CDR3 is made up of 13 amino acids. Germline V CDR1 and CDR2: MDHEN, SYDVKM. The CDR3 DNA follows: TGTGCCAGCAGTTTATACTTAGCCGGGGAGCTGTTTTTT. This encodes CASSLYLAGELFF.

Ten or more counts support this clonotype. The chain links TRBV4-1 to TRBJ1-4; D unresolved. This CDR3 has 14 residues. Between the trimmed V and J ends, which lost 2 bases and 8 bases, there was a span of 12 bases. Per germline, CDR1 MGHRA and CDR2 YSYEKL. The CDR3 region has the DNA TGCGCCAGCAGCCAAATCGGGGATGTGGAAAAACTGTTTTTT. Protein sequence: CASSQIGDVEKLFF.

This clonotype occurred many times. This chain uses TRBV12-3 or TRBV12-4 with TRBJ2-3, with TRBD2 matching 9 bases. With V trimmed by 5 bases and J by 2 bases, 8 bases remained unmatched. The CDR3 is made up of 16 amino acids. CDR3 amino acids: CASSTSGRPPTDTQYF. The DNA of the CDR3 is TGTGCCAGCAGTACGAGCGGGAGGCCCCCCACAGATACGCAGTATTTT.

The chain uses TRBV20-1 and TRBJ2-1; unclear D gene. CDR1 and CDR2 (germline): DFQATT, SNEGSKA (reference sequence). Deletions cut 6 bases from V and 0 bases from J, with 12 bases between. The CDR3 is 14 amino acids. The CDR3 spells CSAPRWGSYNEQFF. CDR3 sequence (DNA): TGCAGTGCACCGCGTTGGGGCTCCTACAATGAGCAGTTCTTC.

This clonotype came up many times. The rearrangement joins TRBV15 to TRBJ1-1; D uncertain. Between the trimmed V and J ends, which lost 3 bases and 0 bases, there was a span of 5 bases. The CDR3 extends over 13 amino acids. Germline values: CDR1 LNHNV, CDR2 YYDKDF (reference sequence). Here the CDR3 DNA reads TGTGCCACCAGCAGGCACATGAACACTGAAGCTTTCTTT. Protein product: CATSRHMNTEAFF.

This clonotype was detected a few times. One base away lies a much larger clone, so this may be a sequencing read error. The CDR3 here is CASGLKGQPQHF. The CDR3 DNA sequence: TGTGCCAGCGGTTTAAAGGGTCAGCCCCAGCATTTT. The chain couples TRBV28 to TRBJ1-5; D gene unclear. The CDR3 spans 12 residues. Germline CDR1 is MDHEN and CDR2 is SYDVKM.

At least ten counts were recorded for this clonotype. The chain has TRBV2 and TRBJ2-7; TRBD1 aligns across 10 bases. Trimming cost V 8 bases and J 7 bases; bases outside gene matches: 8. This CDR3 comprises 13 residues. Looked up from germline, CDR1 is SNHLY and CDR2 is FYNNEI. This CDR3 is CASGGQGDREQYV. The CDR3 region has the DNA TGTGCCAGCGGAGGACAGGGGGACCGAGAGCAGTACGTC.

This clonotype was observed many times. The chain links TRBV9 to TRBJ2-3; 9 bases line up with TRBD1. The V gene end was trimmed by 1 base and the J gene end by 3 bases; junction bases not matched to a gene: 3. The germline V gene encodes CDR1 SGDLS and CDR2 YYNGEE. The CDR3 runs 15 residues. The CDR3 DNA sequence: TGTGCCAGCAGCGTAACAGGGGGCAAGACAGATACGCAGTATTTT. Protein: CASSVTGGKTDTQYF.

At least ten counts were recorded for this clonotype. The CDR3 bases are TGTGCCAGTAGTATAGTGAGAGCCGGGACAGGCTATGGCTACACCTTC. Its protein product is CASSIVRAGTGYGYTF. The chain has TRBV19 and TRBJ1-2, with 8 bases matching TRBD1. This CDR3 is built from 16 residues. V dropped 1 base and J dropped 4; count of bases not matched to a gene: 8. Germline V lookup: CDR1 LNHDA, CDR2 SQIVND (reference sequence).

The rearrangement links TRBV3-1 to TRBJ2-2, with 10 bases identical to TRBD2. Germline-derived CDR1 and CDR2 are LGHDT and YNNKEL (reference sequence). The CDR3 contains 16 residues. The V segment lost 3 bases and the J segment 7 bases; nucleotides outside the gene matches: 8. The CDR3 region is CASSHLSGRAYGELFF. CDR3 DNA: TGTGCCAGCAGCCATTTAAGCGGGAGGGCCTACGGGGAGCTGTTTTTT.

This clonotype was seen a handful of times. V usage is TRBV4-1 and J usage is TRBJ2-1; TRBD2 is a possible D gene (7 bases). The germline V gene encodes CDR1 MGHRA and CDR2 YSYEKL. The length of the CDR3 is 17 residues. V was clipped by 1 base and J by 0 bases, with 13 bases between them. In nucleotides, the CDR3 is TGCGCCAGCAGCCAAGGGGGGGGCGTCAGCTCCTACAATGAGCAGTTCTTC. It codes for CASSQGGGVSSYNEQFF.

This clonotype was found many times. This chain connects TRBV4-1 to TRBJ1-1; no reliable D call. Germline V gene lookup returns CDR1 MGHRA and CDR2 YSYEKL. The CDR3 has 14 residues. The V and J ends lost 7 bases and 1 base respectively, with 13 bases between them. CDR3 coding DNA: TGCGCCAGCAAAAGGCCTGGTCAGAACACTGAAGCTTTCTTT. It yields the protein CASKRPGQNTEAFF.

The V gene is TRBV20-1, the J gene TRBJ1-1; 7 bases align to TRBD1. The CDR3 loop spans 11 amino acids. Trimming at V came to 6 bases and at J to 6 bases, leaving 4 bases not matched to a gene. From germline, CDR1 is DFQATT and CDR2 SNEGSKA (reference sequence). CDR3 DNA sequence: TGCAGTGCACCAGACAGGGCTGAAGCTTTCTTT. Translating it yields CSAPDRAEAFF.

This clonotype came up many times. The genes are TRBV12-3 or TRBV12-4 and TRBJ1-1; TRBD1 aligns across 9 bases. The CDR3 runs to 13 residues. The V gene end was trimmed by 5 bases and the J gene end by 11 bases; junction bases not matched to a gene: 9. The DNA of the CDR3 is TGTGCCAGCAGTCTCACAGGGGGCCGGGAGGCTTTCTTT. Residues: CASSLTGGREAFF.

A word on this clonotype: A much larger clone lies a single base off, so this may be a read error. The rearrangement uses TRBV29-1 and TRBJ1-1; a weak D match, TRBD1 (5 bases). Germline CDR1 is SQVTM and CDR2 is ANQGSEA. The CDR3 loop spans 15 amino acids. In DNA, the CDR3 is TGCGGGATCGCCCGGGGGGGTTCCATGAACACTGAAGCTTTCTTT. It yields the protein CGIARGGSMNTEAFF.

This clonotype was detected a few times. This chain connects TRBV9 to TRBJ1-1, with D possibly matching TRBD1 (5 bases). Trimming cost V 1 base and J 4 bases, with 29 bases left between them. Per the germline V gene, CDR1 is SGDLS and CDR2 is YYNGEE. The CDR3 contains 20 residues. CDR3: CASSVRAGRMKTTVGTEAFF. The CDR3 nucleotides read TGTGCCAGCAGCGTAAGGGCAGGGCGCATGAAAACGACAGTTGGCACTGAAGCTTTCTTT.

This clonotype was detected many times. This chain connects TRBV5-1 to TRBJ2-7; TRBD1 is a possible D gene (6 bases). Trimming removed 3 bases from V and 3 bases from J, with 10 bases in between. The CDR3 extends over 13 amino acids. Germline-derived CDR1 and CDR2 are SGHRS and YFSETQ. This CDR3 is CASSWGPNYEQYF. The CDR3 DNA reads TGCGCCAGCAGCTGGGGGCCGAACTACGAGCAGTACTTC.

This clonotype was seen many times. The rearrangement joins TRBV19 to TRBJ1-2; no reliable D call. CDR3 length: 14 residues. Deletions cut 3 bases from V and 4 bases from J, with 12 bases between. The germline V gene encodes CDR1 LNHDA and CDR2 SQIVND (reference sequence). CDR3: CASSMGQEGYGYTF. CDR3 sequence (DNA): TGTGCCAGTAGTATGGGCCAGGAGGGCTATGGCTACACCTTC.

This clonotype occurred a few times. The V gene is TRBV4-1, the J gene TRBJ1-6; no clear D. This CDR3 has 17 amino acids. Between the trimmed V and J ends, which lost 0 bases and 9 bases, there was a span of 18 bases. In germline, CDR1 is MGHRA, CDR2 YSYEKL. CDR3 DNA sequence: TGCGCCAGCAGCCAAGATCTCACCAGGAGCCTCGTTTCACCCCTCCACTTT. This gives the protein CASSQDLTRSLVSPLHF.

The chain couples TRBV5-4 to TRBJ2-1, with D unresolved. Germline V lookup: CDR1 SGHNT, CDR2 YYREEE (reference sequence). V was cut by 4 bases and J by 6 bases, with 17 bases left in between. This CDR3 contains 15 residues. CDR3 bases: TGTGCCAGCAGCCTTCCTGTGGCCTCCCCCAATGAGCAGTTCTTC. Residues: CASSLPVASPNEQFF.

This clonotype has at least ten counts. The rearrangement uses TRBV2 and TRBJ2-1; 10 nucleotides agree with TRBD2. The CDR3 is 19 amino acids. CDR1 is SNHLY and CDR2 is FYNNEI in the germline V gene. V was clipped by 2 bases and J by 5 bases; unmatched bases: 15. The CDR3 sequence: CASSEPTSLAGVRDNEQFF. CDR3 nucleotides: TGTGCCAGCAGTGAACCCACATCCCTAGCGGGAGTAAGGGACAATGAGCAGTTCTTC.

This clonotype was detected ten times or more. This chain uses TRBV10-3 with TRBJ2-3, with D possibly TRBD2 on 7 matching bases. V lost 2 bases and J 0 bases, leaving 15 bases between the germline ends. Looked up from germline, CDR1 is ENHRY and CDR2 is SYGVKD. This CDR3 comprises 17 residues. The CDR3 DNA is TGTGCCATCAGTGAGGGGGGGGCCCGGTCTAGCACAGATACGCAGTATTTT. Its protein product is CAISEGGARSSTDTQYF.